Listed below are T cell receptor beta chains from one sample, sequenced in a study of blood T cell repertoires in COVID-19. Assay used: immunoSEQ multiplex PCR; TCRdb lists only in-frame clones, some missing. This table holds about 230,000 clones, about 87% found once. Sequencing input: PBMCs or T cells enriched from blood (not recorded which). These receptors were obtained from a woman aged 25 to 39 who had been exposed to COVID-19. The CDR3 runs from the conserved cysteine through the conserved F or W. The D gene is left open where the match is weak. The size field is filled for only some rows; it gives once, few, many or a size class.

D gene,J gene,clone size,V gene,CDR3 protein,CDR3 DNA
TRBD2,TRBJ2-7,.,TRBV13,CASSLWAGGPYEQYF,TGTGCCAGCAGCTTATGGGCGGGAGGGCCCTACGAGCAGTACTTC
.,TRBJ2-7,.,TRBV5-1,CASSGLASSDEQYF,TGCGCCAGCAGCGGGCTAGCGAGTTCCGACGAGCAGTACTTC
TRBD1,TRBJ2-7,.,TRBV18,CASSPNPGQGTYEQYF,TGTGCCAGCTCACCAAACCCGGGACAGGGGACCTACGAGCAGTACTTC
.,TRBJ2-7,.,TRBV7-9,CASSLRGKPSYEQYF,TGTGCCAGCAGCTTAAGAGGGAAACCCTCCTACGAGCAGTACTTC
.,TRBJ2-5,few,TRBV7-9,CASSSQEYQETQYF,TGTGCCAGCAGCTCACAGGAGTACCAAGAGACCCAGTACTTC
.,TRBJ2-3,once,TRBV5-6,CASSLWQLARTQYF,TGTGCCAGCAGCTTATGGCAGCTAGCACGGACGCAGTATTTT
.,TRBJ1-2,.,TRBV2,CASSETGTYGYTF,TGTGCCAGCAGTGAGACAGGCACCTATGGCTACACCTTC
TRBD1,TRBJ1-6,.,TRBV6-5,CASRHGQGLDSPLHF,TGTGCCAGCAGGCATGGACAGGGTTTAGATTCACCCCTCCACTTT
TRBD1,TRBJ2-3,.,TRBV6-5,CASPGRDRGRDTQYF,TGTGCCAGCCCAGGACGGGACAGGGGGCGGGATACGCAGTATTTT
.,TRBJ1-3,.,TRBV1,CTSSQDRSGGIEFGNTIYF,TGCACCAGCAGCCAAGATCGGTCAGGGGGAATCGAATTCGGGAACACCATATATTTT
TRBD1,TRBJ1-1,.,TRBV14,CASRKTGRTEAFF,TGTGCCAGCAGGAAGACAGGGAGAACTGAAGCTTTCTTT
.,TRBJ1-5,.,TRBV7-2,CASGRASNQPQHF,TGTGCCAGCGGCAGGGCTAGCAATCAGCCCCAGCATTTT
TRBD2,TRBJ2-3,once,TRBV5-1,CATSPGLAGGADTQYF,TGCGCCACGTCTCCGGGACTAGCGGGAGGTGCAGATACGCAGTATTTT
.,TRBJ1-1,.,TRBV29-1,CSAGAGTPNTEAFF,TGCAGCGCGGGAGCTGGGACACCGAACACTGAAGCTTTCTTT
.,TRBJ1-6,.,TRBV6-4,CASSSSTRSPLHF,TGTGCCAGCAGTTCGAGTACTCGTTCACCCCTCCACTTT
.,TRBJ2-1,.,TRBV12-5,CASGPLGNNEQFF,TGTGCTAGTGGTCCGCTAGGAAACAATGAGCAGTTCTTC
.,TRBJ2-1,once,TRBV4-1,CASSQVSGNEQFF,TGCGCCAGCAGCCAAGTTAGCGGAAATGAGCAGTTCTTC